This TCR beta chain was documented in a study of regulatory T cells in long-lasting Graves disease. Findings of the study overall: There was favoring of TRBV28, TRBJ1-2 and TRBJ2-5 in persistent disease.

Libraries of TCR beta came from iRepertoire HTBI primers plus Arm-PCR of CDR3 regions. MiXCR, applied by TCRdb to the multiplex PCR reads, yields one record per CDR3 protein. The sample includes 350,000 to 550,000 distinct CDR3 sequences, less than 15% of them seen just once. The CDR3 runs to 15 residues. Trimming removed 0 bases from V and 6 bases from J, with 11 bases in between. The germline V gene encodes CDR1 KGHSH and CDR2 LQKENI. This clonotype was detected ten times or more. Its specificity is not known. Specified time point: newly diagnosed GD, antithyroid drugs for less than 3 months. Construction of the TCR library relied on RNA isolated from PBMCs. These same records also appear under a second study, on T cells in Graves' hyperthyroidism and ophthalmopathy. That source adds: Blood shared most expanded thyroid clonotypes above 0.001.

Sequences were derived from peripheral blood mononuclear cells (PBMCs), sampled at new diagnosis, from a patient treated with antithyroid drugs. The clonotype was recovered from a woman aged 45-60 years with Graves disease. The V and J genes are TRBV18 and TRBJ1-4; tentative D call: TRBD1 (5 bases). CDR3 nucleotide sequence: TGTGCCAGCTCACCACCGAGCCAGGGAGATGAAAAACTGTTTTTT. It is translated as CASSPPSQGDEKLFF.